This TCR beta chain stems from a study of T cells in Graves' hyperthyroidism and ophthalmopathy. Study overall: The blood sample was taken at first diagnosis, before treatment began.

What was amplified from RNA transcripts were TCR beta CDR3 regions. A first-round RT-PCR of the TCR CDR3 used the HTBI primer set. MiXCR, run by TCRdb on the multiplex PCR reads, gives a single entry per CDR3 protein. This sample has 300,000 to 450,000 distinct CDR3 sequences, with around 20% found just once. The length of the CDR3 is 16 residues. V lost 6 bases and J lost 8; bases outside the gene matches: 10. PBMCs stemmed from less than 13 ml fresh peripheral blood. The material sequenced was blood. The chain combines TRBV12-3 or TRBV12-4 with TRBJ2-1; 13 bases align to TRBD2. The sequence came from a young man with Graves' ophthalmopathy. CDR3 amino acids: CASRMTSGGIGYEQFF. CDR3 nucleotide sequence: TGTGCCAGCAGGATGACTAGCGGGGGGATCGGGTATGAGCAGTTCTTC.